This TCR beta chain is drawn from a study of Graves' ophthalmopathy and Graves' hyperthyroidism. Study overall: Hyperthyroidism showing no ophthalmopathy within 18 months of follow-up was stable.

About this clonotype itself: Its antigen is unidentified.

Deletions cut 10 bases from V and 3 bases from J, with 7 bases between. The CDR3 loop spans 10 amino acids. The germline CDR1 and CDR2 sequences are ENHRY and SYGVKD. Scientists amplified the TCR beta CDR3 regions from RNA transcripts. The workflow started with a first-round RT-PCR run with HTBI primers and then moved on to a second-round multiplex PCR. TCRdb called the multiplex PCR reads again in MiXCR, with one record for every CDR3 protein. The table has 900,000 to 1,200,000 distinct CDR3 sequences, approximately 35% seen once. Study-wide results and caveats: Blood contained most expanded thyroid clonotypes exceeding 0.001 frequency.

This clonotype was sampled from an adult man with Graves' hyperthyroidism. This sequence joins TRBV10-3 and TRBJ2-7, with D unclear. Sequencing was performed on peripheral blood or thyroid tissue (not recorded which). The CDR3 reads CATANYEQYF. The CDR3 DNA sequence: TGTGCCACGGCGAACTACGAGCAGTACTTC.